The 10 T cell receptor beta chains listed next were all sequenced from one sample in a study of shared T cell receptors in the human thymus. Repertoires were generated with immunoSEQ multiplex PCR, while TCRdb's copy carries only in-frame clones and drops some. The sample includes roughly 410,000 clones, over 90% of them seen just once. Sequencing input: thymocytes. The origin of the receptors is a human donor.

The chain has TRBV18 and TRBJ1-4; D unclear. The CDR3 consists of 15 residues. Trimming left V 3 bases short and J 4 bases short, with 12 bases between. Germline V gene lookup returns CDR1 KGHSH and CDR2 LQKENI. The CDR3 coding sequence is TGTGCCAGCTCACCTCTCGCCGGGATTAATGAAAAACTGTTTTTT. Translation: CASSPLAGINEKLFF.

This clone was seen a few times. V and J are TRBV28 and TRBJ1-5, with TRBD1 matching over 7 bases. CDR3 length: 15 amino acids. The V gene end was trimmed by 3 bases and the J gene end by 6 bases; junction bases not matched to a gene: 8. Germline values: CDR1 MDHEN, CDR2 SYDVKM. The CDR3 spells CASSFGQGEIQPQHF. The CDR3 DNA reads TGTGCCAGCAGTTTTGGGCAGGGGGAAATTCAGCCCCAGCATTTT.

The V call is TRBV18, the J call TRBJ2-1, with 12 bases lining up with TRBD2. Per the germline V gene, CDR1 is KGHSH and CDR2 is LQKENI. V was pared by 3 bases and J by 0 bases, with 15 bases of the junction left unmatched. The CDR3 has 21 amino acids. The CDR3 region has the DNA TGTGCCAGCTCACCCATGACTAGCGGGAGTTTCCCTTCTCTCTCCTACAATGAGCAGTTCTTC. Translation gives CASSPMTSGSFPSLSYNEQFF.

The V and J genes are TRBV27 and TRBJ1-2; TRBD1 is a possible D gene (5 bases). Trimming cost V 4 bases and J 10 bases, with 19 bases left between them. Germline-derived CDR1 and CDR2 are MNHEY and SMNVEV (reference sequence). The CDR3 consists of 14 residues. For the CDR3, the DNA is TGTGCCAGCAGTTCGCGGGGGGGGATTAATGTCTACACCTTC. Its translation: CASSSRGGINVYTF.

The chain has TRBV11-2 and TRBJ2-2, with TRBD2 identical over 10 bases. The CDR3 runs 16 residues. The germline CDR1 and CDR2 sequences are SGHAT and FQNNGV. V lost 3 bases, J lost 0 bases, and 1 base stayed unmatched. CDR3 coding DNA: TGTGCCAGCAGCTTGACTAGCGGGCCGAACACCGGGGAGCTGTTTTTT. Encoded protein: CASSLTSGPNTGELFF.

V and J are TRBV7-6 and TRBJ2-5, with 7 bases aligning to TRBD2. The CDR3 loop spans 16 amino acids. Germline assignment: CDR1 SGHVS and CDR2 FNYEAQ. V lost 1 base, J lost 0 bases, and 5 bases stayed unmatched. The CDR3 DNA is TGTGCCAGCAGCTTAGGGGTGGGAGGGTACCAAGAGACCCAGTACTTC. Protein product: CASSLGVGGYQETQYF.

The chain links TRBV11-2 to TRBJ2-7, with TRBD1 matching over 9 bases. Per germline, CDR1 SGHAT and CDR2 FQNNGV. With 6 bases clipped from V and 6 bases from J, the junction kept 9 bases outside the gene matches. This CDR3 contains 14 residues. The CDR3 DNA reads as TGTGCCAGCAGTACCGGGACAGGGAACCCCGAGCAGTACTTC. Amino acid sequence: CASSTGTGNPEQYF.

The J gene is TRBJ1-1, the V gene TRBV4-3; D unresolved. The length of the CDR3 is 14 residues. CDR1 LGHNA and CDR2 YSLEER come from the germline V gene. The V end was cut by 1 base, the J end by 1 base, with 7 bases between. CDR3 DNA: TGCGCCAGCAGCCAAGCGTGGCAGAACACTGAAGCTTTCTTT. Translated, it gives CASSQAWQNTEAFF.

This sequence joins TRBV29-1 and TRBJ1-2; D is undetermined. The CDR3 consists of 12 residues. Trimming pared 5 bases from V and 11 bases from J, leaving 18 bases between. Germline V gives CDR1 SQVTM, CDR2 ANQGSEA. The CDR3 sequence: CSVSTWGLGYTF. In DNA form, the CDR3 reads TGCAGCGTTAGCACGTGGGGTTTGGGGTACACCTTC.

V is TRBV14 and J is TRBJ2-1; 9 bases align to TRBD2. The germline V gene encodes CDR1 SGHDN and CDR2 FVKESK. The trim removed 1 base at V and 0 bases at J, leaving 7 bases unmatched. The CDR3 contains 18 residues. The CDR3 DNA reads as TGTGCCAGCAGCCAAGTTTTCCTAGCGGGACGCTCCTACAATGAGCAGTTCTTC. Encoded protein: CASSQVFLAGRSYNEQFF.